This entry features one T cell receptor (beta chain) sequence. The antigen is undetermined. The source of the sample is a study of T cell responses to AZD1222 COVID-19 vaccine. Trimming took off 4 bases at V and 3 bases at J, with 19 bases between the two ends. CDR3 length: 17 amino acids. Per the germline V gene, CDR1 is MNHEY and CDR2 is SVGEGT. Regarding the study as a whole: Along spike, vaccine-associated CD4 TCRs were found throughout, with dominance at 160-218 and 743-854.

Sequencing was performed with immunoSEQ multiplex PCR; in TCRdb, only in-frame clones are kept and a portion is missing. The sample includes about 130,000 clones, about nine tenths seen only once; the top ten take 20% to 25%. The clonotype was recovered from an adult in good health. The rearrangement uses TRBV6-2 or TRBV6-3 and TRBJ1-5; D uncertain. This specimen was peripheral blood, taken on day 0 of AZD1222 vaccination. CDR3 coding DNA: TGTGCCAGCAGTTCGAGGGTGCGAAAGGGTGACAATCAGCCCCAGCATTTT. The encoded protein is CASSSRVRKGDNQPQHF.